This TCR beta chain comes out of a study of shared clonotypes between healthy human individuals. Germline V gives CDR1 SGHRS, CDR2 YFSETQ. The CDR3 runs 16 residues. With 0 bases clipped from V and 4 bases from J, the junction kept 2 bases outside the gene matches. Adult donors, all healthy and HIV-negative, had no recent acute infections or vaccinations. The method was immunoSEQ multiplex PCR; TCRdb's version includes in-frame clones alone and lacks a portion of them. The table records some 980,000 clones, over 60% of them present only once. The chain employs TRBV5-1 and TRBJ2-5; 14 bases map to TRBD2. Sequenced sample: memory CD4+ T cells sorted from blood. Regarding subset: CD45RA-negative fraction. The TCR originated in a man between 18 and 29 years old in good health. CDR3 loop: CASSLGLAGGPETQYF. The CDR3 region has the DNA TGCGCCAGCAGCTTGGGACTAGCGGGGGGGCCAGAGACCCAGTACTTC.